Listed below are T cell receptor beta chains from one sample, sequenced in a study. TCRdb called the RT-PCR reads again in MiXCR, with one record for every CDR3 protein. Found here are 550,000 to 750,000 distinct CDR3 sequences, approximately 14% of them singletons; the top ten hold 3.6%. Sequenced input: memory CD4+ T cells from blood. These receptors all stem from a female donor in good health, serving as a healthy control. Both conserved end residues are part of each CDR3. D genes are given only for firm matches. Clone size, where shown, is once, few, many, or a class for clones that have expanded.

clone size: few; J gene: TRBJ1-1; D gene: .; V gene: TRBV7-2; CDR3 protein: CASSFSRVGATEAFF; CDR3 DNA: TGTGCCAGCAGCTTTTCCAGGGTAGGTGCAACTGAAGCTTTCTTT
clone size: many; J gene: TRBJ2-7; D gene: TRBD2; V gene: TRBV10-1; CDR3 protein: CASSPGRAGNTYEQYF; CDR3 DNA: TGCGCCAGCAGCCCAGGGAGAGCGGGGAATACCTACGAGCAGTACTTC
clone size: many; J gene: TRBJ2-1; D gene: .; V gene: TRBV18; CDR3 protein: CASSPLSGDEQFF; CDR3 DNA: TGTGCCAGCTCACCACTTAGTGGGGATGAGCAGTTCTTC
clone size: .; J gene: TRBJ2-3; D gene: TRBD2; V gene: TRBV5-8; CDR3 protein: CASRAGTSGSTQYF; CDR3 DNA: TGTGCCAGCAGGGCCGGGACTAGCGGCTCTACGCAGTATTTT
clone size: many; J gene: TRBJ2-1; D gene: TRBD1; V gene: TRBV28; CDR3 protein: CASSLWTGSNEQFF; CDR3 DNA: TGTGCCAGCAGTTTATGGACAGGGAGCAATGAGCAGTTCTTC
clone size: few; J gene: TRBJ1-3; D gene: .; V gene: TRBV5-1; CDR3 protein: CASASGNGNTIYF; CDR3 DNA: TGCGCCAGCGCTTCAGGGAATGGAAACACCATATATTTT
clone size: few; J gene: TRBJ2-2; D gene: .; V gene: TRBV6-1; CDR3 protein: CASSEVEGWDTGELFF; CDR3 DNA: TGTGCCAGCAGTGAAGTAGAGGGTTGGGACACCGGGGAGCTGTTTTTT
clone size: .; J gene: TRBJ1-2; D gene: .; V gene: TRBV6-5; CDR3 protein: CASSYREPQVYGYTF; CDR3 DNA: TGTGCCAGCAGTTACAGGGAACCACAGGTCTATGGCTACACCTTC
clone size: .; J gene: TRBJ2-3; D gene: .; V gene: TRBV12-3/TRBV12-4; CDR3 protein: CASSSSGPQPQYF; CDR3 DNA: TGTGCCAGCAGTTCATCCGGGCCGCAGCCCCAGTATTTT
clone size: .; J gene: TRBJ2-1; D gene: TRBD2; V gene: TRBV7-6; CDR3 protein: CASSPFAGGLSSYNEQFF; CDR3 DNA: TGTGCCAGCAGCCCCTTCGCGGGGGGGTTGAGCTCCTACAATGAGCAGTTCTTC
clone size: many; J gene: TRBJ1-5; D gene: .; V gene: TRBV20-1; CDR3 protein: CSAVGGDQPQHF; CDR3 DNA: TGCAGTGCGGTAGGGGGAGATCAGCCCCAGCATTTT
clone size: few; J gene: TRBJ2-6; D gene: .; V gene: TRBV11-2; CDR3 protein: CASRAIGANVLTF; CDR3 DNA: TGTGCCAGCAGGGCCATTGGGGCCAACGTCCTGACTTTC
clone size: .; J gene: TRBJ2-2; D gene: .; V gene: TRBV24-1; CDR3 protein: CATSYRVANTGELFF; CDR3 DNA: TGTGCCACCAGTTACAGGGTCGCGAACACCGGGGAGCTGTTTTTT
clone size: few; J gene: TRBJ2-3; D gene: .; V gene: TRBV7-2; CDR3 protein: CASSRNSGWTDTQYF; CDR3 DNA: TGTGCCAGCAGCCGCAATTCAGGGTGGACAGATACGCAGTATTTT
clone size: few; J gene: TRBJ2-6; D gene: TRBD1; V gene: TRBV27; CDR3 protein: CASSSTPGGAGANVLTF; CDR3 DNA: TGTGCCAGCAGTTCAACCCCAGGGGGCGCGGGGGCCAACGTCCTGACTTTC
clone size: .; J gene: TRBJ2-7; D gene: TRBD2; V gene: TRBV6-2/TRBV6-3; CDR3 protein: CASSSRTSGRDEQYF; CDR3 DNA: TGTGCCAGCAGTTCAAGGACTAGCGGGAGAGACGAGCAGTACTTC
clone size: few; J gene: TRBJ1-5; D gene: .; V gene: TRBV6-5; CDR3 protein: CASSYLSTNQPQHF; CDR3 DNA: TGTGCCAGCAGTTACCTTTCCACGAATCAGCCCCAGCATTTT
clone size: few; J gene: TRBJ1-5; D gene: TRBD1; V gene: TRBV7-2; CDR3 protein: CASRVTGATNQPQHF; CDR3 DNA: TGTGCCAGCAGAGTGACAGGGGCCACCAATCAGCCCCAGCATTTT
clone size: few; J gene: TRBJ2-1; D gene: .; V gene: TRBV7-3; CDR3 protein: CASSLTGRGDEQFF; CDR3 DNA: TGTGCCAGCAGCTTAACGGGCAGGGGGGATGAGCAGTTCTTC
clone size: .; J gene: TRBJ2-3; D gene: TRBD2; V gene: TRBV12-3/TRBV12-4; CDR3 protein: CASSLLAGDAQYF; CDR3 DNA: TGTGCCAGCAGTTTATTAGCGGGAGACGCGCAGTATTTT
clone size: .; J gene: TRBJ2-3; D gene: TRBD2; V gene: TRBV20-1; CDR3 protein: CSAPKRGGTDTQYF; CDR3 DNA: TGCAGTGCTCCAAAGCGGGGGGGCACAGATACGCAGTATTTT
clone size: .; J gene: TRBJ2-3; D gene: .; V gene: TRBV2; CDR3 protein: CASSDQGEGTQYF; CDR3 DNA: TGTGCCAGCAGTGACCAGGGCGAGGGAACGCAGTATTTT
clone size: .; J gene: TRBJ2-1; D gene: TRBD2; V gene: TRBV9; CDR3 protein: CASSSGLAGVYNEQFF; CDR3 DNA: TGTGCCAGCAGCTCGGGACTAGCGGGAGTATACAATGAGCAGTTCTTC
clone size: .; J gene: TRBJ2-5; D gene: TRBD2; V gene: TRBV7-2; CDR3 protein: CASSSGGRPGETQYF; CDR3 DNA: TGTGCCAGCAGCTCGGGGGGACGCCCCGGGGAGACCCAGTACTTC
clone size: .; J gene: TRBJ2-1; D gene: TRBD2; V gene: TRBV6-1; CDR3 protein: CASRTSGRSHHNEQFF; CDR3 DNA: TGTGCCAGCCGTACTAGCGGGAGGTCCCACCACAATGAGCAGTTCTTC
clone size: .; J gene: TRBJ2-3; D gene: .; V gene: TRBV7-9; CDR3 protein: CASSSRRRASTDTQYF; CDR3 DNA: TGTGCCAGCAGCTCCCGCCGACGGGCAAGCACAGATACGCAGTATTTT
clone size: .; J gene: TRBJ1-1; D gene: .; V gene: TRBV20-1; CDR3 protein: CSVLFAGPNTEAFF; CDR3 DNA: TGCAGTGTTTTGTTCGCAGGGCCGAACACTGAAGCTTTCTTT
clone size: few; J gene: TRBJ2-1; D gene: TRBD1; V gene: TRBV7-9; CDR3 protein: CASSSQTGANEQFF; CDR3 DNA: TGTGCCAGCAGCTCGCAGACAGGGGCAAATGAGCAGTTCTTC
clone size: .; J gene: TRBJ2-3; D gene: .; V gene: TRBV28; CDR3 protein: CASEGPADTQYF; CDR3 DNA: TGTGCCAGCGAAGGGCCCGCAGATACGCAGTATTTT
clone size: many; J gene: TRBJ2-2; D gene: TRBD1; V gene: TRBV10-3; CDR3 protein: CAILLSSTGTNTGELFF; CDR3 DNA: TGTGCCATACTATTATCGTCGACAGGGACGAACACCGGGGAGCTGTTTTTT
clone size: .; J gene: TRBJ1-1; D gene: .; V gene: TRBV5-1; CDR3 protein: CASSLWGYTEAFF; CDR3 DNA: TGCGCCAGCAGCTTGTGGGGTTACACTGAAGCTTTCTTT
clone size: few; J gene: TRBJ2-1; D gene: .; V gene: TRBV4-1; CDR3 protein: CASSHLQGNEQFF; CDR3 DNA: TGCGCCAGCAGCCACCTACAGGGCAATGAGCAGTTCTTC
clone size: few; J gene: TRBJ2-7; D gene: .; V gene: TRBV21-1; CDR3 protein: CASSLRDYSTCEQYF; CDR3 DNA: TGTGCCAGCAGCCTCCGGGACTACTCGACCTGCGAGCAGTACTTC
clone size: many; J gene: TRBJ2-3; D gene: TRBD2; V gene: TRBV5-1; CDR3 protein: CASSLGSSGALDTQYF; CDR3 DNA: TGCGCCAGCAGCTTGGGGAGTAGCGGGGCCTTAGATACGCAGTATTTT
clone size: .; J gene: TRBJ2-7; D gene: TRBD2; V gene: TRBV6-2/TRBV6-3; CDR3 protein: CASSTGLAGVVYEQYF; CDR3 DNA: TGTGCCAGCAGTACGGGACTAGCGGGAGTAGTCTACGAGCAGTACTTC
clone size: few; J gene: TRBJ2-3; D gene: .; V gene: TRBV10-3; CDR3 protein: CAITGQAGSTDTQYF; CDR3 DNA: TGTGCCATCACGGGGCAGGCAGGGAGCACAGATACGCAGTATTTT
clone size: few; J gene: TRBJ1-1; D gene: TRBD1; V gene: TRBV7-2; CDR3 protein: CASSYQTGTNTEAFF; CDR3 DNA: TGTGCCAGCAGCTACCAGACAGGGACCAACACTGAAGCTTTCTTT
clone size: many; J gene: TRBJ2-1; D gene: .; V gene: TRBV20-1; CDR3 protein: CSASPGGNEQFF; CDR3 DNA: TGCAGTGCTTCGCCCGGTGGCAATGAGCAGTTCTTC
clone size: many; J gene: TRBJ2-3; D gene: .; V gene: TRBV15; CDR3 protein: CATSRDRSSDTQYF; CDR3 DNA: TGTGCCACCAGCAGAGATCGTAGCTCTGATACGCAGTATTTT
clone size: .; J gene: TRBJ2-3; D gene: TRBD2; V gene: TRBV5-1; CDR3 protein: CASTGLAGEGDTQYF; CDR3 DNA: TGCGCCAGCACGGGACTAGCGGGCGAAGGGGATACGCAGTATTTT
clone size: .; J gene: TRBJ2-1; D gene: .; V gene: TRBV20-1; CDR3 protein: CSARRSVYNEQFF; CDR3 DNA: TGCAGTGCTAGACGCTCCGTCTACAATGAGCAGTTCTTC
clone size: few; J gene: TRBJ2-1; D gene: TRBD2; V gene: TRBV4-1; CDR3 protein: CASSQGGLAGGRDDNEQFF; CDR3 DNA: TGCGCCAGCAGCCAGGGTGGACTAGCGGGAGGCAGAGACGACAATGAGCAGTTCTTC